A selection of T cell receptor beta chains follows, all from one sample in a study of blood T cell repertoires in COVID-19. TCRdb's copy holds only in-frame clones and misses some; the assay was immunoSEQ multiplex PCR. The top ten clones hold around 11% of a sample with around 88,000 clones, over 70% of them seen once. What was sequenced was peripheral blood. The receptors were sampled from a woman older than 75 with acute or convalescent COVID-19. Each CDR3 is given with its conserved first and last residue. D genes are given only for firm matches. Not all rows give a size; the values are once, few, many and, for expanded clones, a class.

d_call | j_call | clone_size | v_call | cdr3_nt | cdr3_aa
TRBD1 | TRBJ1-6 | few | TRBV14 | TGTGCCAGCAGCAGATCCGGGACAGGGTATTCACCCCTCCACTTT | CASSRSGTGYSPLHF
TRBD2 | TRBJ2-2 | NA | TRBV29-1 | TGCAGCGTTGGTAGTGGCGGGGGGAACACCGGGGAGCTGTTTTTT | CSVGSGGGNTGELFF
NA | TRBJ2-5 | NA | TRBV10-2 | TGCGCCAGCAGTGAGCGGGGAAAGGAGACCCAGTACTTC | CASSERGKETQYF
NA | TRBJ2-5 | once | TRBV7-9 | TGTGCCAGCAGCCGGGACACATTAGGAAAAGAGACCCAGTACTTC | CASSRDTLGKETQYF
TRBD1 | TRBJ1-1 | NA | TRBV27 | TGTGCCAGCAGTTTAAGTCAGCGACAGGGACACACTGAAGCTTTCTTT | CASSLSQRQGHTEAFF
NA | TRBJ1-1 | NA | TRBV19 | TGTGCCAGTAGTCCAAACAGGGTGGGCGGCACTGAAGCTTTCTTT | CASSPNRVGGTEAFF
NA | TRBJ2-2 | NA | TRBV6-2/TRBV6-3 | TGTGCCAGCAGTTACTCGCAGGGGAGCGGGGAGCTGTTTTTT | CASSYSQGSGELFF
TRBD1 | TRBJ2-2 | NA | TRBV11-2 | TGTGCCAGCAGCCCAGCGGCGGGACAGGGGCACACCGGGGAGCTGTTTTTT | CASSPAAGQGHTGELFF
NA | TRBJ1-1 | few | TRBV7-2 | TGTGCCAGCAGCTTAGATGTCCCCCCCAGAGGTTTCACTGAAGCTTTCTTT | CASSLDVPPRGFTEAFF
NA | TRBJ2-3 | NA | TRBV10-1 | TGCGCCAGCAGTGAGAGTCTAGCTGGCACAGATACGCAGTATTTT | CASSESLAGTDTQYF
NA | TRBJ1-1 | NA | TRBV5-4 | TGTGCCAGCAGCTTGTCCCTCGGGGCTGAAGCTTTCTTT | CASSLSLGAEAFF
TRBD2 | TRBJ2-3 | NA | TRBV7-2 | TGTGCCAGCAGTCCAAGCGGGGACCTGGCTATAGATACGCAGTATTTT | CASSPSGDLAIDTQYF
NA | TRBJ2-1 | many | TRBV7-8 | TGTGCCAGCAGCTTGGGCAGCATATGGTTCTTC | CASSLGSIWFF